These 23 T cell receptor beta chains were sequenced from one sample in a study of cytomegalovirus exposure and HLA in healthy donors. Amplification used 60 Vbeta primers and 13 Jbeta primers. Produced via immunoSEQ multiplex PCR; TCRdb's table is partial and in-frame only. There are some 180,000 clones in the sample; about 83% occur only once, and approximately 2.6% lies in the top ten. What was sequenced was PBMCs. All receptors come from a female donor in good health and CMV-seronegative.

This clone was seen only a few times. The CDR3 region has the DNA TGTGCCAGCAGTGCGAGGGACAGGGACTACGAGCAGTACTTC. It translates to CASSARDRDYEQYF. The gene calls are TRBV6-1 and TRBJ2-5; 9 bases align to TRBD1. The end of the DNA fits TRBJ2-7 better, so the J call may be wrong. This CDR3 region has 14 residues. Germline V CDR1 and CDR2: MNHNS, SASEGT.

This clone was seen only once. V gene TRBV4-1 combines with J gene TRBJ1-4; TRBD1 matches 10 bases. This CDR3 is built from 15 residues. CDR1 and CDR2 from the germline V gene are MGHRA and YSYEKL. The V and J ends lost 2 bases and 7 bases, in that order; junction bases with no gene match: 4. CDR3 sequence: CASSQMTGGIEKLFF. Here the CDR3 DNA reads TGCGCCAGCAGCCAAATGACAGGGGGCATTGAAAAACTGTTTTTT.

J is TRBJ2-5 and V is TRBV28; 7 nucleotides match TRBD1. V trimming: 4 bases; J trimming: 5 bases; junction bases outside the gene matches: 7. The CDR3 has 14 residues. The germline V gene encodes CDR1 MDHEN and CDR2 SYDVKM. The CDR3 DNA sequence: TGTGCCAGCAGTTCCTCAGGGGGAGTGGAGACCCAGTACTTC. This codes for CASSSSGGVETQYF.

This chain links TRBV19 with TRBJ1-5, with TRBD1 matching over 8 bases. V dropped 3 bases and J dropped 0; count of bases not matched to a gene: 10. This CDR3 has 18 amino acids. CDR1 is LNHDA and CDR2 is SQIVND in the germline V gene (reference sequence). The CDR3 region has the DNA TGTGCCAGTAGTATGGACAGGGAACGCCTATATAGCAATCAGCCCCAGCATTTT. Encoded protein: CASSMDRERLYSNQPQHF. The entire variable domain, with the rest obtained from reference TRBV19 and TRBJ1-5, is as follows: DGGITQSPKYLFRKEGQNVTLSCEQNLNHDAMYWYRQDPGQGLRLIYYSQIVNDFQKGDIAEGYSVSREKKESFPLTVTSAQKNPTAFYLCASSMDRERLYSNQPQHFGDGTRLSIL.

This chain connects TRBV7-6 to TRBJ1-4; D unclear. This CDR3 contains 14 residues. V lost 5 bases to trimming and J lost 8 bases, with 15 bases between them. Germline CDR1 and CDR2: SGHVS and FNYEAQ. The CDR3 coding sequence is TGTGCCAGCAGCCCCTTTGGGCAGACGGAAAAACTGTTTTTT. It codes for CASSPFGQTEKLFF.

This clone was found a few times. This chain links TRBV9 with TRBJ1-5; D remains unclear. The CDR3 has 15 amino acids. The germline V gene has CDR1 SGDLS and CDR2 YYNGEE. With 0 bases removed from V and 0 bases from J, the gap between germline ends came to 7 bases. For the CDR3, the DNA is TGTGCCAGCAGCGTAGACGACTATAGCAATCAGCCCCAGCATTTT. Translation: CASSVDDYSNQPQHF.

This sequence joins TRBV28 and TRBJ2-1, with D maybe TRBD1 (6 bases). The CDR3 length is 11 residues. Trimming pared 7 bases from V and 8 bases from J, leaving 9 bases between. CDR1 is MDHEN and CDR2 is SYDVKM in the germline V gene. DNA of the CDR3: TGTGCCAGCACAGAGGGGGATGAGCAGTTCTTC. As protein: CASTEGDEQFF.

The J gene is TRBJ2-2, the V gene TRBV5-1; D is undetermined. V was trimmed by 5 bases and J by 6 bases, leaving 14 bases between them. The length of the CDR3 is 14 residues. Germline V gene data show CDR1 as SGHRS and CDR2 as YFSETQ. The CDR3 reads CASSLEFSPGELFF. The CDR3 DNA follows: TGCGCCAGCAGTCTTGAGTTTAGCCCCGGGGAGCTGTTTTTT.

The chain is built from TRBV30 and TRBJ1-4; D not resolved. The CDR3 has 14 amino acids. CDR1 GTSNPN and CDR2 SVGIG come from the germline V gene (reference sequence). Trimming left V 0 bases short and J 6 bases short, with 11 bases between. For the CDR3, the DNA is TGTGCCTGGAGTGTACCGGGGTCCTATGAAAAACTGTTTTTT. The encoded protein is CAWSVPGSYEKLFF.

The chain employs TRBV5-4 and TRBJ2-3, with 7 bases identical to TRBD2. The germline CDR1 and CDR2 sequences are SGHNT and YYREEE (reference sequence). The CDR3 is made up of 15 amino acids. V dropped 9 bases and J dropped 3; count of bases not matched to a gene: 13. This CDR3 reads CATPATGGPTDTQYF. The CDR3, as DNA: TGTGCCACCCCGGCGACGGGGGGACCAACAGATACGCAGTATTTT.

This chain links TRBV7-6 with TRBJ2-2; possibly TRBD1 for D (5 bases). The CDR3 contains 16 residues. Trimming shortened V by 1 base and J by 4 bases, and 13 bases separated the two germline ends. Germline V gene sequence: CDR1 SGHVS, CDR2 FNYEAQ. The CDR3 nucleotides are TGTGCCAGCAGCTTAGGGGCAGGGCAGGGCACCGGGGAGCTGTTTTTT. This sequence encodes CASSLGAGQGTGELFF.

The chain has TRBV5-1 and TRBJ1-4, with D unresolved. Germline V gene sequence: CDR1 SGHRS, CDR2 YFSETQ. The CDR3 loop spans 15 amino acids. V lost 4 bases, J lost 1 base, and 11 bases lay in between. CDR3 in DNA: TGCGCCAGCAGCAAAGACCCAGGAACTAATGAAAAACTGTTTTTT. This codes for CASSKDPGTNEKLFF.

The chain carries TRBV19 and TRBJ1-6, with D tentatively TRBD1 (6 bases). Germline CDR1 LNHDA, CDR2 SQIVND (reference sequence). V was trimmed by 1 base and J by 10 bases, leaving 14 bases between them. The CDR3 has 15 amino acids. In DNA, the CDR3 is TGTGCCAGTAGTATAGTGGGCCAGGGGAGCTCACCCCTCCACTTT. It encodes CASSIVGQGSSPLHF.

CDR3 DNA sequence: TGTGCCAGTAGTATCCTAGCGGCAAATTCCTACAATGAGCAGTTCTTC. Its translation: CASSILAANSYNEQFF. The rearrangement joins TRBV19 to TRBJ2-1; TRBD2 aligns across 7 bases. Germline V lookup: CDR1 LNHDA, CDR2 SQIVND (reference sequence). There are 16 residues in the CDR3. Trimming took 3 bases from V and 1 from J; bases not matched to a gene: 6. The whole variable domain, filled in from reference TRBV19 and TRBJ2-1, reads DGGITQSPKYLFRKEGQNVTLSCEQNLNHDAMYWYRQDPGQGLRLIYYSQIVNDFQKGDIAEGYSVSREKKESFPLTVTSAQKNPTAFYLCASSILAANSYNEQFFGPGTRLTVL.

This chain uses TRBV7-2 with TRBJ2-3; the match to TRBD1 covers 7 bases. CDR1 SGHTA and CDR2 FQGNSA come from the germline V gene. Trimming cost V 1 base and J 4 bases; bases outside gene matches: 5. The CDR3 contains 15 residues. CDR3 sequence: CASSLGQGTADTQYF. The CDR3 nucleotides are TGTGCCAGCAGCTTAGGACAGGGCACTGCAGATACGCAGTATTTT.

V usage is TRBV29-1 and J usage is TRBJ1-2; 9 bases map to TRBD1. In germline, CDR1 is SQVTM, CDR2 ANQGSEA. CDR3 length: 14 amino acids. V lost 6 bases, J lost 5 bases, and 10 bases stayed unmatched. CDR3 sequence reads: CSVGWGDREYGYTF. The CDR3 nucleotides are TGCAGCGTGGGCTGGGGGGACAGGGAATATGGCTACACCTTC.

The V gene is TRBV15, the J gene TRBJ1-1; tentative D call: TRBD1 (5 bases). Germline V gene sequence: CDR1 LNHNV, CDR2 YYDKDF (reference sequence). V lost 1 base to trimming and J lost 1 base, with 13 bases between them. This CDR3 has 16 amino acids. The chain's CDR3 is CATSRAVGTGNTEAFF. DNA for the CDR3: TGTGCCACCAGCAGAGCGGTCGGAACAGGGAACACTGAAGCTTTCTTT.

This chain joins TRBV5-1 and TRBJ1-5; possible D gene TRBD1, 5 bases. V lost 4 bases to trimming and J lost 13 bases, with 30 bases between them. Germline CDR1 reads SGHRS; CDR2 reads YFSETQ. The CDR3 is 17 amino acids. The CDR3 bases are TGCGCCAGCAGCCTACACCGGGGGACGGAGGGGAAATTTGGTCAGCATTTT. Its protein product is CASSLHRGTEGKFGQHF.

The V gene is TRBV5-4, the J gene TRBJ1-1; tentative D call: TRBD1 (5 bases). The CDR3 is 17 amino acids. Trimming left V 4 bases short and J 4 bases short, with 23 bases between. CDR1 is SGHNT and CDR2 is YYREEE in the germline V gene (reference sequence). The CDR3 loop is CASSPGGFSRRATEAFF. CDR3 nucleotide sequence: TGTGCCAGCAGCCCGGGGGGGTTTAGCCGGCGGGCCACTGAAGCTTTCTTT.

V usage is TRBV12-5 and J usage is TRBJ2-7; 7 bases are a match to TRBD1. The V and J ends lost 7 bases and 1 base, in that order; junction bases with no gene match: 7. CDR3 length equals 14 residues. Germline V gives CDR1 LGHNT, CDR2 FRNRAP. CDR3: CASARGQSSYEQYF. The CDR3 nucleotides are TGTGCTAGTGCCCGGGGACAGTCTTCCTACGAGCAGTACTTC.

V and J are TRBV19 and TRBJ2-5; 10 bases line up with TRBD1. This CDR3 comprises 16 residues. Per germline, CDR1 LNHDA and CDR2 SQIVND (reference sequence). J was trimmed by 3 bases and V by 2 bases; bases with no gene match: 6. CDR3 region: CASSIRQGAMEETQYF. CDR3 in DNA: TGTGCCAGTAGTATAAGACAGGGGGCGATGGAAGAGACCCAGTACTTC.

The rearrangement joins TRBV6-6 to TRBJ1-5; perhaps TRBD1 as D (6 bases). V was shortened by 2 bases and J by 6 bases, with 11 bases between the two germline ends. The CDR3 length is 14 residues. Germline CDR1 reads MNHNY; CDR2 reads SVGAGI (reference sequence). The CDR3 region is CASSYLGAGQPQHF. The CDR3 nucleotides are TGTGCCAGCAGTTACCTGGGGGCCGGTCAGCCCCAGCATTTT.

This sequence joins TRBV6-6 and TRBJ2-7; 9 positions match TRBD1. The CDR3 has 15 amino acids. Per the germline V gene, CDR1 is MNHNY and CDR2 is SVGAGI (reference sequence). Trimming cost V 5 bases and J 2 bases; bases outside gene matches: 7. CDR3 sequence (DNA): TGTGCCAGCAGTCCCTACAGGGGGCCTACCTACGAGCAGTACTTC. It specifies CASSPYRGPTYEQYF.